This T cell receptor beta chain was identified during a study of OX40 agonist ivuxolimab in advanced cancers. The wider study: Recorded diagnoses for dose-escalation patients were hepatocellular carcinoma, melanoma, renal cell or head and neck cancer. Study-wide results and limits: Near-lowest levels of clonal expansion characterized partial responders at 0.1-3.0 mg/kg.

Germline trimming cut 6 bases from V and 4 bases from J; bases unmatched to any gene: 6. There are 13 residues in the CDR3. Per the germline V gene, CDR1 is SGHDT and CDR2 is YYEEEE. The assay was immunoSEQ multiplex PCR, and TCRdb's table has in-frame clones only and misses some. The sample shows about 48,000 clones, around 87% of them seen only once. Patients had blood sampled at baseline and again on cycle 4 day 1 and cycle 7 day 1. With respect to this clone: Its antigen is unidentified.

The V and J genes are TRBV5-6 and TRBJ1-1; 7 bases agree with TRBD1. The sequencing here drew on CD4+ or CD8+ T cells sorted from blood, taken in a trial of the OX40 agonist ivuxolimab. This clonotype was sampled from an adult with an advanced solid tumor such as melanoma, head and neck, liver or kidney cancer. CDR3 protein: CASNQGGSTEAFF. CDR3 bases: TGTGCCAGCAACCAGGGGGGGTCCACTGAAGCTTTCTTT. Filled out from reference TRBV5-6 and TRBJ1-1, the complete variable domain reads DAGVTQSPTHLIKTRGQQVTLRCSPKSGHDTVSWYQQALGQGPQFIFQYYEEEERQRGNFPDRFSGHQFPNYSSELNVNALLLGDSALYLCASNQGGSTEAFFGQGTRLTVV.